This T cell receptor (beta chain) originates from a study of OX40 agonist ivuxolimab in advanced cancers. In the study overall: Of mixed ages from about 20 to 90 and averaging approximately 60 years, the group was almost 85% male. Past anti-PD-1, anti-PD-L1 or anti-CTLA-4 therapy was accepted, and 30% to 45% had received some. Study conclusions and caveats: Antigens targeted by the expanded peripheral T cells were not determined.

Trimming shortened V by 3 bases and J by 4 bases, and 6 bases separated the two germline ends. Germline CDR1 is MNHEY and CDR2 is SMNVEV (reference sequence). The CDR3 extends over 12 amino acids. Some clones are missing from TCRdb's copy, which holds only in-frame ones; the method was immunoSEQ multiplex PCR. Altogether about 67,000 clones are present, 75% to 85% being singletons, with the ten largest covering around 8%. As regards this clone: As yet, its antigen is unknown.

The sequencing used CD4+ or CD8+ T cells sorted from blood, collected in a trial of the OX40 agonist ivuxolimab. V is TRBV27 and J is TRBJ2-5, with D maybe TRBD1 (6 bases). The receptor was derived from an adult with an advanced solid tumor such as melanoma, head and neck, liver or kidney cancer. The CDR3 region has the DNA TGTGCCAGCAGTTTCAGGGGAGAGACCCAGTACTTC. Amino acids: CASSFRGETQYF.